The clone carrying this T cell receptor (beta chain) was detected a few times. This sample was included in a study of CD4+ T cells in melanoma. This CDR3 has 12 amino acids. The V and J ends lost 5 bases and 9 bases respectively, with 11 bases between them. From germline, CDR1 is SGHVS and CDR2 FQNEAQ. Assay used: immunoSEQ multiplex PCR; TCRdb lists only in-frame clones, some missing. This table holds 10,000 to 13,000 clones, 60% to 75% found once. V gene TRBV7-8 combines with J gene TRBJ2-1, with D unresolved. Sequencing input: cells from a culture (not recorded whether cultured in vitro). The clonotype originates from a human donor with melanoma. CDR3 in amino acids: CASSRELSEQFF. CDR3 sequence (DNA): TGTGCCAGCAGCCGTGAGCTTAGTGAGCAGTTCTTC.